The 27 T cell receptor beta chains below all came from one sample that was sequenced in a study of response to subunit inactivated influenza vaccine. MiXCR was run by TCRdb on the RT-PCR reads, yielding one entry per CDR3 protein. The data contain around 530,000 distinct CDR3 sequences, about 15% of them singletons. Sequences were derived from CD4+ T cells sorted from PBMCs, sampled about 23 months after vaccination. The receptors originated from a man aged 45 to 70 who received an inactivated influenza vaccine.

CDR3: CASSLGTGDYNEQFF. CDR3 in DNA: TGTGCCAGCAGTTTGGGGACAGGGGACTACAATGAGCAGTTCTTC. The rearrangement uses TRBV28 and TRBJ2-1; TRBD1 agrees at 10 bases. Trimming cost V 3 bases and J 3 bases; bases outside gene matches: 2. Germline values: CDR1 MDHEN, CDR2 SYDVKM. This CDR3 spans 15 amino acids.

The table lists this clonotype with a count of one. The chain uses TRBV6-2 or TRBV6-3 and TRBJ2-1; a possible D gene is TRBD1 (6 bases). Germline CDR1 MNHEY, CDR2 SVGEGT. Trimming stripped 2 bases from V and 0 bases from J, with 26 bases between. The CDR3 is made up of 21 amino acids. The CDR3 DNA reads as TGTGCCAGCAGTTACCCCCGGGACAAGTCTACCCAAAGACGCTCCTACAATGAGCAGTTCTTC. This translates into CASSYPRDKSTQRRSYNEQFF.

The V and J genes are TRBV6-1 and TRBJ2-3, with D uncertain. Germline V gene lookup returns CDR1 MNHNS and CDR2 SASEGT. V gave up 5 bases and J gave up 3 bases, with 9 bases separating them. The CDR3 runs to 13 residues. The DNA of the CDR3 is TGTGCCAGCAGTAAATCAGGAACAGATACGCAGTATTTT. This codes for CASSKSGTDTQYF.

This clonotype came up a few times. CDR3 loop: CASSGGTGNIYF. The CDR3 coding sequence is TGTGCCAGCAGTGGGGGAACTGGAAACATATATTTT. The chain joins TRBV12-3 or TRBV12-4 to TRBJ1-3; a weak D match, TRBD1 (5 bases). V was shortened by 5 bases and J by 12 bases, with 14 bases between the two germline ends. This CDR3 is built from 12 residues.

This clonotype was detected only a few times. CDR3 nucleotides: TGCAGCGGAGGGACCCTCTACGAGCAGTACTTC. As protein: CSGGTLYEQYF. The chain has TRBV29-1 and TRBJ2-7; TRBD1 or TRBD2 may be the D gene (5 bases each). This CDR3 is built from 11 residues. The germline V gene has CDR1 SQVTM and CDR2 ANQGSEA. The ends were cut back, 7 bases at V and 3 bases at J, with 10 bases in the middle.

This sequence joins TRBV5-1 and TRBJ2-7; TRBD1 is a possible D gene (7 bases). The CDR3 runs to 15 residues. The V gene lost 3 bases and the J gene lost 6 bases, with 19 bases spanning the gap. Germline CDR1 is SGHRS and CDR2 is YFSETQ. The CDR3 region has the DNA TGCGCCAGCAGCTCTGGGAGGACAGGACCCATCGAGCAGTACTTC. This translates into CASSSGRTGPIEQYF. Full variable domain (missing parts from reference TRBV5-1 and TRBJ2-7): KAGVTQTPRYLIKTRGQQVTLSCSPISGHRSVSWYQQTPGQGLQFLFEYFSETQRNKGNFPGRFSGRQFSNSRSEMNVSTLELGDSALYLCASSSGRTGPIEQYFGPGTRLTVT.

The chain carries TRBV18 and TRBJ2-7, with D perhaps being TRBD1 or TRBD2 (5 bases each). The CDR3 has 16 residues. Per the germline V gene, CDR1 is KGHSH and CDR2 is LQKENI. Trimming took 4 bases from V and 4 from J, leaving 20 bases between them. In nucleotides, the CDR3 is TGTGCCAGCTCACTTTCGCTTGGGACCCCAGGGTACGAGCAGTACTTC. Amino acid sequence: CASSLSLGTPGYEQYF.

This clonotype was seen many times. J is TRBJ2-5 and V is TRBV20-1; 9 bases align to TRBD2. J lost 5 bases, V lost 7 bases, and 8 bases had no gene match. CDR1 and CDR2 (germline): DFQATT, SNEGSKA (reference sequence). There are 13 residues in the CDR3. This CDR3 is CSGIEAGGETQYF. CDR3 coding DNA: TGCAGTGGGATTGAGGCGGGGGGGGAGACCCAGTACTTC.

This clonotype was seen many times. The chain links TRBV20-1 to TRBJ2-7; 7 bases line up with TRBD2. CDR1 is DFQATT and CDR2 is SNEGSKA in the germline V gene (reference sequence). This CDR3 region has 15 residues. The junction had 5 bases not matched to a gene; V was cut back by 0 bases and J by 0 bases. The CDR3 sequence: CSARDSGGFSYEQYF. CDR3 bases: TGCAGTGCTAGAGATTCGGGGGGTTTCTCCTACGAGCAGTACTTC.

This clonotype was counted only a few times. The chain combines TRBV10-3 with TRBJ2-6; D is ambiguous. V dropped 6 bases and J dropped 0 bases, with 9 bases sitting between them. Germline V gene data show CDR1 as ENHRY and CDR2 as SYGVKD. The CDR3 runs 15 residues. The CDR3 reads CAIRFALSGANVLTF. The CDR3, as DNA: TGTGCCATCAGGTTTGCGCTCTCTGGGGCCAACGTCCTGACTTTC.

This clonotype appeared a few times. The genes are TRBV7-2 and TRBJ1-2, with TRBD1 as a possible D gene (6 bases). Germline V lookup: CDR1 SGHTA, CDR2 FQGNSA. Deletions cut 5 bases from V and 8 bases from J, with 15 bases between. This CDR3 is built from 13 residues. CDR3 DNA sequence: TGTGCCAGCAGCGAACAATATGGACAGGGCTACACCTTC. It codes for CASSEQYGQGYTF.

The chain has TRBV10-3 and TRBJ1-6; 9 bases match TRBD1. The CDR3 extends over 14 amino acids. V lost 6 bases to trimming and J lost 10 bases; unmatched junction nucleotides: 7. Germline lookup yields CDR1 ENHRY and CDR2 SYGVKD. DNA for the CDR3: TGTGCCATCAGCCAACAGGGGGCTCGGTCACCCCTCCACTTT. Its translation is CAISQQGARSPLHF.

This clonotype appeared once. This chain connects TRBV2 to TRBJ2-5; D unclear. CDR1 is SNHLY, CDR2 FYNNEI, per germline. V lost 1 base, J lost 7 bases, and 10 bases lay in between. This CDR3 comprises 13 residues. CDR3 DNA: TGTGCCAGCAGTGAAGAGAATGGTGGGACCCAGTACTTC. It is translated as CASSEENGGTQYF.

The gene calls are TRBV7-8 and TRBJ2-7, with 9 bases lining up with TRBD1. The CDR3 is made up of 14 amino acids. Trimming took 3 bases from V and 5 from J; bases not matched to a gene: 5. Germline loops: CDR1 SGHVS, CDR2 FQNEAQ. In DNA, the CDR3 is TGTGCCAGCAGCTTGGGGACAGGGACCAACGAGCAGTACTTC. It codes for CASSLGTGTNEQYF.

This clonotype has a count of ten or more. The chain uses TRBV4-1 and TRBJ2-1; D uncertain. Germline lookup yields CDR1 MGHRA and CDR2 YSYEKL. Between the trimmed V and J ends, which lost 3 bases and 0 bases, there was a span of 12 bases. The CDR3 covers 16 residues. In DNA form, the CDR3 reads TGCGCCAGCAGCCAGGGTACGCTCCGCTCCTACAATGAGCAGTTCTTC. It yields the protein CASSQGTLRSYNEQFF.

This clonotype was observed many times. V is TRBV4-2 and J is TRBJ2-5; TRBD1 or TRBD2 may be the D gene (6 bases each). V gave up 1 base and J gave up 5 bases, with 11 bases separating them. This CDR3 is built from 14 residues. Looked up from germline, CDR1 is LGHNA and CDR2 is YNFKEQ. The CDR3 nucleotides are TGTGCCAGCAGCCAAGGTGGGGGGCAGGAGACCCAGTACTTC. It specifies CASSQGGGQETQYF.

J is TRBJ2-1 and V is TRBV7-9, with D perhaps being TRBD1 or TRBD2 (5 bases each). The ends were cut back, 1 base at V and 9 bases at J, with 10 bases in the middle. CDR1 is SEHNR and CDR2 is FQNEAQ in the germline V gene (reference sequence). The CDR3 is 13 amino acids. DNA for the CDR3: TGTGCCAGCAGCTTAGTGGGACCCACTGAGCAGTTCTTC. Translated, it gives CASSLVGPTEQFF.

This clonotype appeared a few times. The gene calls are TRBV6-1 and TRBJ1-4; D is ambiguous. Between the trimmed V and J ends, which lost 1 base and 7 bases, there was a span of 10 bases. Germline V gives CDR1 MNHNS, CDR2 SASEGT. This CDR3 contains 14 residues. The CDR3 reads CASSEVWDGEKLFF. The CDR3 DNA reads TGTGCCAGCAGTGAAGTCTGGGATGGTGAAAAACTGTTTTTT.

The table lists this clonotype with a few counts. CDR3 nucleotides: TGTGCCAGCAGTTTAGTTGGACGTCTGGGAACTGAAGCTTTCTTT. Amino acids: CASSLVGRLGTEAFF. This chain connects TRBV28 to TRBJ1-1, with no clear D. V was shortened by 2 bases and J by 5 bases, with 15 bases between the two germline ends. There are 15 residues in the CDR3. Germline CDR1 reads MDHEN; CDR2 reads SYDVKM.

The chain carries TRBV10-1 and TRBJ2-3; D not resolved. The CDR3 loop spans 15 amino acids. Deletions cut 3 bases from V and 1 base from J, with 11 bases between. CDR1 WNHNN and CDR2 SYGVQD come from the germline V gene (reference sequence). The CDR3 sequence is CASSDAASGTDTQYF. The DNA for the CDR3 is TGCGCCAGCAGTGACGCGGCCTCGGGCACAGATACGCAGTATTTT.

J is TRBJ1-1 and V is TRBV24-1; no definite D call. Between the trimmed V and J ends, which lost 7 bases and 11 bases, there was a span of 19 bases. CDR1 and CDR2 (germline): KGHDR, SFDVKD. This CDR3 has 13 amino acids. As DNA, the CDR3 is TGTGCCACCAGCCTGACGGGGAGTGATGGGGCTTTCTTT. Amino acid sequence: CATSLTGSDGAFF.

V gene TRBV2 combines with J gene TRBJ2-2; unclear D gene. The CDR3 runs 15 residues. Deletions cut 7 bases from V and 0 bases from J, with 12 bases between. Per the germline V gene, CDR1 is SNHLY and CDR2 is FYNNEI. Written as DNA, the CDR3 is TGTGCCAGCAAGCCCAGGACCTCGAACACCGGGGAGCTGTTTTTT. This translates into CASKPRTSNTGELFF.

This clonotype has at least ten counts. The chain recombines TRBV20-1 with TRBJ2-1; no reliable D call. Between the trimmed V and J ends, which lost 6 bases and 4 bases, there was a span of 7 bases. CDR1 is DFQATT and CDR2 is SNEGSKA in the germline V gene (reference sequence). This CDR3 is 11 amino acids long. The chain's CDR3 is CSANLYNEQFF. CDR3 sequence (DNA): TGCAGTGCAAACCTTTACAATGAGCAGTTCTTC.

The table lists this clonotype with a count of one. The V gene is TRBV11-1, the J gene TRBJ2-5, with TRBD2 matching 8 bases. This CDR3 region has 13 residues. CDR1 is SGHAT, CDR2 FQDESV, per germline (reference sequence). V dropped 5 bases and J dropped 5; count of bases not matched to a gene: 4. CDR3: CASSRPGGETQYF. In nucleotides, the CDR3 is TGTGCCAGCAGCCGCCCGGGGGGGGAGACCCAGTACTTC. Filled out from reference TRBV11-1 and TRBJ2-5, the complete variable domain reads EAEVAQSPRYKITEKSQAVAFWCDPISGHATLYWYRQILGQGPELLVQFQDESVVDDSQLPKDRFSAERLKGVDSTLKIQPAELGDSAMYLCASSRPGGETQYFGPGTRLLVL.

V usage is TRBV20-1 and J usage is TRBJ2-7; TRBD2 is a possible D gene (5 bases). V gave up 1 base and J gave up 0 bases, with 13 bases separating them. The CDR3 contains 15 residues. Germline CDR1 is DFQATT and CDR2 is SNEGSKA (reference sequence). The CDR3: CSARAFRESSYEQYF. The CDR3 coding sequence is TGCAGTGCTAGAGCCTTCCGGGAAAGCTCCTACGAGCAGTACTTC.

This clonotype was found many times. Here the CDR3 DNA reads TGCAGTGCTAGGGAGGTGCGGAAGAGCAATCAGCCCCAGCATTTT. Protein sequence: CSAREVRKSNQPQHF. V is TRBV20-1 and J is TRBJ1-5; D is undetermined. V was clipped by 3 bases and J by 1 base, with 13 bases between them. The V gene's germline CDR1 is DFQATT and CDR2 SNEGSKA (reference sequence). The CDR3 runs 15 residues.

This clonotype occurred a few times. V is TRBV10-3 and J is TRBJ2-2; the D gene is possibly TRBD1 (6 bases). The CDR3 extends over 16 amino acids. Germline V gene sequence: CDR1 ENHRY, CDR2 SYGVKD. V was shortened by 10 bases and J by 4 bases, with 22 bases between the two germline ends. CDR3 sequence (DNA): TGTGCCACGAAAATACTACAGGGAATGGGCACCGGGGAGCTGTTTTTT. It specifies CATKILQGMGTGELFF.